These 26 T cell receptor beta chains were all obtained from the same sample, sequenced in a study of T cell responses to AZD1222 COVID-19 vaccine. Produced via immunoSEQ multiplex PCR; TCRdb's table is partial and in-frame only. The data contain about 110,000 clones, 65% to 90% of them singletons. This sample comprised peripheral blood, obtained on day 0 of AZD1222 vaccination. The receptors shown here come from an adult in good health.

V usage is TRBV7-2 and J usage is TRBJ2-5; D gene ambiguous. Trimming took off 1 base at V and 0 bases at J, with 15 bases between the two ends. CDR3 length: 17 amino acids. CDR1 is SGHTA, CDR2 FQGNSA, per germline. CDR3 nucleotides: TGTGCCAGCAGCTTAGGGATAGGGCTAGGAAACCAAGAGACCCAGTACTTC. It is translated as CASSLGIGLGNQETQYF.

The chain combines TRBV30 with TRBJ2-1, with 9 bases identical to TRBD2. Unmatched junction bases numbered 4, after V lost 2 bases and J lost 2 bases. The length of the CDR3 is 15 residues. The germline V gene has CDR1 GTSNPN and CDR2 SVGIG (reference sequence). This CDR3 is CAWSSKRGAYNEQFF. The CDR3 coding sequence is TGTGCCTGGAGTTCCAAGCGGGGGGCCTACAATGAGCAGTTCTTC.

The V gene is TRBV7-2, the J gene TRBJ2-2; D is tentatively TRBD1 or TRBD2 (5 bases each). In germline, CDR1 is SGHTA, CDR2 FQGNSA. This CDR3 contains 15 residues. The V end was cut by 5 bases, the J end by 0 bases, with 10 bases between. Here the CDR3 reads CASSPGDANTGELFF. As DNA, the CDR3 is TGTGCCAGCAGCCCCGGGGACGCGAACACCGGGGAGCTGTTTTTT.

Only a few counts were recorded for this clone. The chain carries TRBV19 and TRBJ2-7, with a weak D call TRBD1 (6 bases). This CDR3 is built from 12 residues. Germline assignment: CDR1 LNHDA and CDR2 SQIVND (reference sequence). V lost 4 bases to trimming and J lost 3 bases, with 7 bases between them. CDR3 region: CASSRTVYEQYF. The CDR3 region has the DNA TGTGCCAGTAGTAGGACAGTCTACGAGCAGTACTTC.

The chain is built from TRBV6-5 and TRBJ1-5; D is unclear. The CDR3 is 14 amino acids. Trimming removed 7 bases at V and 1 base at J, with 11 bases between. Germline CDR1 MNHEY, CDR2 SVGAGI. The CDR3 region is CASTGGVSNQPQHF. As DNA, the CDR3 is TGTGCCAGCACGGGCGGGGTCAGCAATCAGCCCCAGCATTTT.

The chain links TRBV20-1 to TRBJ2-7; D gene uncertain. This CDR3 comprises 11 residues. V lost 5 bases and J 3 bases, leaving 8 bases between the germline ends. CDR1 and CDR2 from the germline V gene are DFQATT and SNEGSKA (reference sequence). CDR3 bases: TGCAGTGCTCCCGACAACTACGAGCAGTACTTC. Translation: CSAPDNYEQYF.

The chain carries TRBV19 and TRBJ1-1; no firm D call. CDR1 is LNHDA and CDR2 is SQIVND in the germline V gene (reference sequence). The CDR3 extends over 11 amino acids. Trimming removed 3 bases at V and 6 bases at J, with 5 bases between. CDR3 nucleotide sequence: TGTGCCAGTAGTATCGTCGCTGAAGCTTTCTTT. It specifies CASSIVAEAFF.

V and J are TRBV9 and TRBJ1-1; D is uncertain. There are 14 residues in the CDR3. Trimming shortened V by 0 bases and J by 1 base, and 7 bases separated the two germline ends. Germline-derived CDR1 and CDR2 are SGDLS and YYNGEE. CDR3 sequence: CASSVVTENTEAFF. CDR3 DNA: TGTGCCAGCAGCGTAGTAACAGAGAACACTGAAGCTTTCTTT.

This chain connects TRBV6-4 to TRBJ1-2; no reliable D call. Germline V CDR1 and CDR2: MRHNA, SNTAGT. The CDR3 has 11 amino acids. With 2 bases removed from V and 8 bases from J, the gap between germline ends came to 6 bases. CDR3 loop: CASSDERGYTF. CDR3 DNA sequence: TGTGCCAGCAGTGACGAGCGGGGCTACACCTTC.

V is TRBV15 and J is TRBJ2-5; 7 nucleotides match TRBD1. V gave up 5 bases and J gave up 6 bases; unmatched junction bases: 18. The germline gives CDR1 LNHNV, CDR2 YYDKDF (reference sequence). This CDR3 region has 17 residues. CDR3 sequence: CATSGRTGSIRSKTQYF. The CDR3 DNA reads TGTGCCACCAGCGGTCGGACAGGTTCGATCCGTTCGAAGACCCAGTACTTC.

This chain joins TRBV5-8 and TRBJ1-5; a possible D gene is TRBD1 (6 bases). The ends were cut back, 7 bases at V and 1 base at J, with 18 bases in the middle. This CDR3 has 16 amino acids. Germline V gene lookup returns CDR1 SGHTS and CDR2 YDEGEE. CDR3 amino acids: CASPGRTDPSNQPQHF. The DNA for the CDR3 is TGTGCCAGCCCCGGCCGGACAGACCCAAGCAATCAGCCCCAGCATTTT.

The chain joins TRBV27 to TRBJ1-1; D is unresolved. The germline V gene encodes CDR1 MNHEY and CDR2 SMNVEV (reference sequence). This CDR3 contains 13 residues. V was cut by 5 bases and J by 4 bases, with 11 bases left in between. CDR3 sequence: CASSALGGTEAFF. In DNA, the CDR3 is TGTGCCAGCAGTGCCCTTGGTGGCACTGAAGCTTTCTTT.

The chain is built from TRBV29-1 and TRBJ2-2; D uncertain. This CDR3 spans 13 amino acids. The V end lost 4 bases, the J end lost 4 bases, and 10 bases lay between the germline ends. The germline V gene has CDR1 SQVTM and CDR2 ANQGSEA. CDR3 protein: CSVGVGRTGELFF. CDR3 DNA: TGCAGCGTTGGAGTAGGGCGCACCGGGGAGCTGTTTTTT.

The V gene is TRBV25-1, the J gene TRBJ2-7; D is uncertain. Germline CDR1 reads MGHDK; CDR2 reads SYGVNS. This CDR3 spans 12 amino acids. The V end was cut by 8 bases, the J end by 5 bases, with 13 bases between. The CDR3 here is CASEGRADEQYF. For the CDR3, the DNA is TGTGCCAGCGAAGGACGGGCCGACGAGCAGTACTTC.

The chain combines TRBV2 with TRBJ1-2; 7 bases agree with TRBD1. Germline assignment: CDR1 SNHLY and CDR2 FYNNEI. V trimming: 3 bases; J trimming: 1 base; junction bases outside the gene matches: 2. The CDR3 is 14 amino acids. The CDR3 here is CASSEDRINYGYTF. The CDR3 DNA is TGTGCCAGCAGTGAGGACAGGATTAACTATGGCTACACCTTC.

The chain carries TRBV27 and TRBJ2-1; no firm D call. This CDR3 is 15 amino acids long. V gave up 0 bases and J gave up 8 bases, with 14 bases separating them. The germline V gene encodes CDR1 MNHEY and CDR2 SMNVEV (reference sequence). The CDR3 loop reads CASSLSWRPGYEQFF. The CDR3 DNA follows: TGTGCCAGCAGTTTATCGTGGCGGCCAGGATATGAGCAGTTCTTC.

The rearrangement uses TRBV18 and TRBJ2-2; D is uncertain. The germline V gene has CDR1 KGHSH and CDR2 LQKENI. Trimming removed 3 bases from V and 4 bases from J, with 9 bases in between. The length of the CDR3 is 14 residues. The CDR3 loop is CASSPSRGTGELFF. CDR3 sequence (DNA): TGTGCCAGCTCACCCTCGCGCGGCACCGGGGAGCTGTTTTTT.

The chain has TRBV7-9 and TRBJ1-5, with D possibly TRBD1 on 5 matching bases. Trimming took 1 base from V and 2 from J, leaving 18 bases between them. The CDR3 runs 18 residues. Per the germline V gene, CDR1 is SEHNR and CDR2 is FQNEAQ (reference sequence). CDR3 nucleotides: TGTGCCAGCAGCTTAGATGCAGGTTTCATGGGGGGCAATCAGCCCCAGCATTTT. Protein product: CASSLDAGFMGGNQPQHF.

The V and J genes are TRBV19 and TRBJ1-5; D is undetermined. Germline assignment: CDR1 LNHDA and CDR2 SQIVND (reference sequence). Trimming shortened V by 7 bases and J by 1 base, and 14 bases separated the two germline ends. The CDR3 totals 15 residues. CDR3: CASTPAVGSNQPQHF. Written as DNA, the CDR3 is TGTGCCAGTACCCCGGCGGTGGGAAGCAATCAGCCCCAGCATTTT.

The chain has TRBV3-1 (or the pseudogene TRBV3-2) and TRBJ2-1; 7 bases are shared with TRBD2. Germline V lookup: CDR1 LGHDT, CDR2 YNNKEL (reference sequence). The V and J ends lost 1 base and 9 bases, in that order; junction bases with no gene match: 9. CDR3 length: 15 amino acids. For the CDR3, the DNA is TGTGCCAGCAGCCAAGGGTCAGCACCGGGGGGTGAGCAGTTCTTC. Translation gives CASSQGSAPGGEQFF.

The V and J genes are TRBV4-2 and TRBJ1-5; 7 nucleotides match TRBD1. Germline V CDR1 and CDR2: LGHNA, YNFKEQ. The CDR3 loop spans 15 amino acids. V gave up 4 bases and J gave up 3 bases; unmatched junction bases: 6. Written as DNA, the CDR3 is TGTGCCAGCAGCCTATGGGACAGCTCCAATCAGCCCCAGCATTTT. Its translation is CASSLWDSSNQPQHF.

V is TRBV28 and J is TRBJ1-1; a weak D match, TRBD1 (5 bases). CDR3 length: 13 amino acids. Trimming shortened V by 6 bases and J by 7 bases, and 15 bases separated the two germline ends. Per germline, CDR1 MDHEN and CDR2 SYDVKM. CDR3 residues: CASSPGQGLEAFF. CDR3 coding DNA: TGTGCCAGCAGCCCCGGGCAGGGCCTTGAAGCTTTCTTT.

In nucleotides, the CDR3 is TGTGCCAGCAGCCCTAGGGCAACTAATGAAAAACTGTTTTTT. Translating gives CASSPRATNEKLFF. The genes are TRBV7-2 and TRBJ1-4; D gene uncertain. With 5 bases removed from V and 0 bases from J, the gap between germline ends came to 7 bases. The germline gives CDR1 SGHTA, CDR2 FQGNSA. The CDR3 covers 14 residues. Full variable domain (rest looked up from reference TRBV7-2 and TRBJ1-4): GAGVSQSPSNKVTEKGKDVELRCDPISGHTALYWYRQSLGQGLEFLIYFQGNSAPDKSGLPSDRFSAERTGGSVSTLTIQRTQQEDSAVYLCASSPRATNEKLFFGSGTQLSVL.

This chain uses TRBV5-1 with TRBJ1-6, with TRBD1 as a possible D gene (5 bases). The CDR3 length is 13 residues. CDR1 is SGHRS, CDR2 YFSETQ, per germline. V lost 2 bases, J lost 8 bases, and 8 bases lay in between. The CDR3 spells CASSFGGYSPLHF. CDR3 DNA: TGCGCCAGCAGCTTCGGGGGTTATTCACCCCTCCACTTT.

CDR3 in DNA: TGTGCCAGCAGGGAACTAGGCCACCGGACAGGACTCGCAGATACGCAGTATTTT. Protein: CASRELGHRTGLADTQYF. This chain connects TRBV28 to TRBJ2-3; 7 nucleotides agree with TRBD1. This CDR3 is 18 amino acids long. With 6 bases clipped from V and 4 bases from J, the junction kept 19 bases outside the gene matches. Germline V gene data show CDR1 as MDHEN and CDR2 as SYDVKM.

The chain has TRBV7-8 and TRBJ2-7; D not resolved. The CDR3 totals 12 residues. V was clipped by 2 bases and J by 4 bases, with 6 bases between them. The germline V gene encodes CDR1 SGHVS and CDR2 FQNEAQ. CDR3 DNA: TGTGCCAGCAGCTTAACCAGATACGAGCAGTACTTC. This gives the protein CASSLTRYEQYF.